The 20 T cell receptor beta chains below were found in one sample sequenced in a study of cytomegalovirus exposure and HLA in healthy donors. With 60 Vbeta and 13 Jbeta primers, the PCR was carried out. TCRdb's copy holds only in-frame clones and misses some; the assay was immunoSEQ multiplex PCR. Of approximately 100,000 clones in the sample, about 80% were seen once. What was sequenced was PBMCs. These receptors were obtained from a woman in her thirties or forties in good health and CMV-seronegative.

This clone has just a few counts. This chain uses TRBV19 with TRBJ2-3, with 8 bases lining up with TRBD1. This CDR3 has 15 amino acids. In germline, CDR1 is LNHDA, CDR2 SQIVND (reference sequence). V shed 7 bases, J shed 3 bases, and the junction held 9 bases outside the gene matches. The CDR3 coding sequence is TGTGCCAGTAAAGACCAGGGGGCCGGTACAGATACGCAGTATTTT. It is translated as CASKDQGAGTDTQYF.

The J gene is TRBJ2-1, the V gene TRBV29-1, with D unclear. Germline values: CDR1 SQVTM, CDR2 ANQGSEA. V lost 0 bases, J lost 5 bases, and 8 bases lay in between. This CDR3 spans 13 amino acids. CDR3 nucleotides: TGCAGCGTTGAAGATTTACGGGACAATGAGCAGTTCTTC. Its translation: CSVEDLRDNEQFF.

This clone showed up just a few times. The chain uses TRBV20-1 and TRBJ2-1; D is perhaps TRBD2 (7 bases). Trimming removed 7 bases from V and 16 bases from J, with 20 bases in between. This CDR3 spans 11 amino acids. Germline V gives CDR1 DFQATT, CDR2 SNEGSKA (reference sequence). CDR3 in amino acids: CSGTSGAGEFF. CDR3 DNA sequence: TGCAGTGGCACCTCAGGGGCGGGGGAATTCTTC.

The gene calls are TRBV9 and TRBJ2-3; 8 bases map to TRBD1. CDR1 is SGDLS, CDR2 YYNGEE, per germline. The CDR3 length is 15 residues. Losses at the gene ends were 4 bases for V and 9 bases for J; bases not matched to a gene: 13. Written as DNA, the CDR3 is TGTGCCAGCAGCCCCGGGGGACAGGCGAAACCCACGCAGTATTTT. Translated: CASSPGGQAKPTQYF.

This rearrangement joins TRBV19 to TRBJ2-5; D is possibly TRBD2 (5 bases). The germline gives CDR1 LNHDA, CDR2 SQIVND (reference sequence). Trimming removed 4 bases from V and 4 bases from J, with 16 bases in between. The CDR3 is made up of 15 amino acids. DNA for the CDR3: TGTGCCAGTAGTAAATTAGTACGGGGTGCAGAGACCCAGTACTTC. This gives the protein CASSKLVRGAETQYF.

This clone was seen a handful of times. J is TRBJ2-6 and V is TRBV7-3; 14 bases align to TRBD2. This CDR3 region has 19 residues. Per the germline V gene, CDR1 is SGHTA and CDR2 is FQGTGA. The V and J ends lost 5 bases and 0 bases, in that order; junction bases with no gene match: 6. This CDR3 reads CASSQTTSGRASGANVLTF. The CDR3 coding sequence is TGTGCCAGCAGCCAAACGACTAGCGGGAGGGCCTCTGGGGCCAACGTCCTGACTTTC.

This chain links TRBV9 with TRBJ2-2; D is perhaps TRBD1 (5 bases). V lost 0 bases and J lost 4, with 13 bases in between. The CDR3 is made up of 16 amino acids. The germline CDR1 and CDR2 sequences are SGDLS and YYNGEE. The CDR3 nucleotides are TGTGCCAGCAGCGTAGGGGCAGGGTTTGTCACCGGGGAGCTGTTTTTT. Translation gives CASSVGAGFVTGELFF.

The CDR3 region is CAVERETQYF. CDR3 nucleotide sequence: TGTGCCGTGGAGAGGGAGACCCAGTACTTC. The chain recombines TRBV7-6 with TRBJ2-5; D is unclear. The CDR3 spans 10 residues. CDR1 SGHVS and CDR2 FNYEAQ come from the germline V gene. Trimming took 11 bases from V and 5 from J, leaving 9 bases between them.

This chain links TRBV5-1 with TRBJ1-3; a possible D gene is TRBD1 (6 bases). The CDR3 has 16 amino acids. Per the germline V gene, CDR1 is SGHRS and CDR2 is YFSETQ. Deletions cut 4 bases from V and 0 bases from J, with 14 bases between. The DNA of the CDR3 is TGCGCCAGCAGCGCCGGACAGCCGAACTCTGGAAACACCATATATTTT. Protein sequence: CASSAGQPNSGNTIYF.

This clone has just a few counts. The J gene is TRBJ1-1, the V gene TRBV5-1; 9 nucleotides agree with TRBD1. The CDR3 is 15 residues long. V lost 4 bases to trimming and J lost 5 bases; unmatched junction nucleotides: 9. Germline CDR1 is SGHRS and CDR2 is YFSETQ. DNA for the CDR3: TGCGCCAGCAGCGCCCAAAGGACAGGGGAGACTGAAGCTTTCTTT. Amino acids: CASSAQRTGETEAFF. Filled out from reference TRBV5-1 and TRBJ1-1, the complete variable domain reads KAGVTQTPRYLIKTRGQQVTLSCSPISGHRSVSWYQQTPGQGLQFLFEYFSETQRNKGNFPGRFSGRQFSNSRSEMNVSTLELGDSALYLCASSAQRTGETEAFFGQGTRLTVV.

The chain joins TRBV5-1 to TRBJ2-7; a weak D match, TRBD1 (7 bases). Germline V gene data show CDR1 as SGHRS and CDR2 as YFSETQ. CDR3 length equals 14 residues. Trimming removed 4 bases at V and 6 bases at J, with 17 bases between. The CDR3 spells CASSNPGGLGEQYF. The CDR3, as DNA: TGCGCCAGCAGCAACCCAGGGGGGCTGGGCGAGCAGTACTTC.

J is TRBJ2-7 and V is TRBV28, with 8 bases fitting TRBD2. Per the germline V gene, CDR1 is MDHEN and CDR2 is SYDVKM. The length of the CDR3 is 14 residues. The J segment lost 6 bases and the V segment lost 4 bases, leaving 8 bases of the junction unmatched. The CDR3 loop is CASSSPLAGGEQYF. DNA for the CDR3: TGTGCCAGCAGTTCCCCGCTGGCGGGAGGCGAGCAGTACTTC.

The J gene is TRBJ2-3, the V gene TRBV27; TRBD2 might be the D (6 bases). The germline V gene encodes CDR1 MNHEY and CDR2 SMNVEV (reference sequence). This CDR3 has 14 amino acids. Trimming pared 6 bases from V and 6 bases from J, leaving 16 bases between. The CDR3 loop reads CASRPGDGVDTQYF. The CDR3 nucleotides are TGTGCCAGCAGACCGGGAGATGGGGTGGATACGCAGTATTTT.

The CDR3 spells CAWGRAGAFSPLHF. The CDR3 DNA is TGTGCCTGGGGCCGGGCGGGGGCATTTTCACCCCTCCACTTT. The rearrangement uses TRBV30 and TRBJ1-6, with TRBD1 as a possible D gene (6 bases). Looked up from germline, CDR1 is GTSNPN and CDR2 is SVGIG (reference sequence). Trimming took 5 bases from V and 9 from J, leaving 17 bases between them. The CDR3 totals 14 residues.

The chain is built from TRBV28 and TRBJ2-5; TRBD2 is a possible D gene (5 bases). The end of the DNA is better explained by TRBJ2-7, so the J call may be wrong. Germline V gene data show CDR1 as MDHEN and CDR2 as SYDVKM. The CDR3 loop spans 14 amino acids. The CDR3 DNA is TGTGCCACCTCAGGAGGAGTTACCCCCTACGAGCAGTACTTC. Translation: CATSGGVTPYEQYF.

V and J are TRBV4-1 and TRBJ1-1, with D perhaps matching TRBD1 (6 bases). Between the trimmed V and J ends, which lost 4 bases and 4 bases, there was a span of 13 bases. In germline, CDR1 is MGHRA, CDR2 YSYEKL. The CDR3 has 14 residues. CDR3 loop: CASSPLTGTTEAFF. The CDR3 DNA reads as TGCGCCAGCAGCCCTCTGACAGGAACCACTGAAGCTTTCTTT.

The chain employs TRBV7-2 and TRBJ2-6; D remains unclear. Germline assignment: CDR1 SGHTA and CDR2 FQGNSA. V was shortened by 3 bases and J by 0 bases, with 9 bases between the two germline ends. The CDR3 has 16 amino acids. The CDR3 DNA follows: TGTGCCAGCAGCTTTCAGTCATACTCTGGGGCCAACGTCCTGACTTTC. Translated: CASSFQSYSGANVLTF.

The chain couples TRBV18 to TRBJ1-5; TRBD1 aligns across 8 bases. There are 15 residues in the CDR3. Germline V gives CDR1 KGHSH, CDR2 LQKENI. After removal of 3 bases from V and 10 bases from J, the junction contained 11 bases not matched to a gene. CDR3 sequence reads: CASSPPGQAIGPQHF. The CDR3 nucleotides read TGTGCCAGCTCACCTCCGGGACAGGCAATAGGACCCCAGCATTTT.

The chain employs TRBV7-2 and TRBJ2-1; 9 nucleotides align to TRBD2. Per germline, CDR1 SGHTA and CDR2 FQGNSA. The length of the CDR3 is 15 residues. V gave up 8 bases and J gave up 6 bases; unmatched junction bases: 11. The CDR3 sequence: CASRRIAGEGNEQFF. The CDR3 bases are TGTGCCAGCCGTCGGATAGCGGGAGAGGGCAATGAGCAGTTCTTC.

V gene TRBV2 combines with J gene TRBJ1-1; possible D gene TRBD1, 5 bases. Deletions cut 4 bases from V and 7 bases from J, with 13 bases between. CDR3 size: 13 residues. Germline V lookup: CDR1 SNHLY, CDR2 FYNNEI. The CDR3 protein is CASSGLEQDEAFF. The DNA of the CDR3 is TGTGCCAGCAGTGGACTGGAACAGGATGAAGCTTTCTTT.